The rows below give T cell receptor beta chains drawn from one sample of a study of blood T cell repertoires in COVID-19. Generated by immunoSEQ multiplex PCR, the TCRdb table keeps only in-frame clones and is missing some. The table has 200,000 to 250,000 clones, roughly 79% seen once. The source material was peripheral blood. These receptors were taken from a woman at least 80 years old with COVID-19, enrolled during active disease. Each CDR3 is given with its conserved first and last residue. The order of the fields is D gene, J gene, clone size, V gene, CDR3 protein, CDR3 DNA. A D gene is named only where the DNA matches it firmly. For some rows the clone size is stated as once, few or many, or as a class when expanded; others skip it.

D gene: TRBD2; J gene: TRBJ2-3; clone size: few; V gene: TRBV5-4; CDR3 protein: CASSFGSSGPFDTQYF; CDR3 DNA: TGTGCCAGCAGCTTCGGCTCTAGCGGGCCATTTGATACGCAGTATTTT
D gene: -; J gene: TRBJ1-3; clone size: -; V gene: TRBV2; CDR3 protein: CASNRVEGNTIYF; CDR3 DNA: TGTGCCAGTAACAGGGTAGAGGGAAACACCATATATTTT
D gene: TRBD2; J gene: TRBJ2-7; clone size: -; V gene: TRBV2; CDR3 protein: CAGETGGLEQYF; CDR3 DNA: TGTGCCGGTGAGACGGGGGGTCTCGAGCAGTACTTC
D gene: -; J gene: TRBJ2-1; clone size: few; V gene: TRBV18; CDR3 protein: CASSPVLYNEQFF; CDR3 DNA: TGTGCCAGCTCACCGGTTCTATACAATGAGCAGTTCTTC
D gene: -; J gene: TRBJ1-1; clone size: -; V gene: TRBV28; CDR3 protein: CASYPPGGGGNTEAFF; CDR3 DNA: TGTGCCAGCTACCCCCCAGGCGGGGGTGGGAACACTGAAGCTTTCTTT
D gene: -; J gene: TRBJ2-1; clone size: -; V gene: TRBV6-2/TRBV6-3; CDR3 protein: CASSGGRESEQFF; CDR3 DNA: TGTGCCAGCAGCGGGGGGCGGGAGAGCGAGCAGTTCTTC
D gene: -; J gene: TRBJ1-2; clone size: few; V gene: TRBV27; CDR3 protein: CASSFKTGDYYGYTF; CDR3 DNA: TGTGCCAGCAGTTTCAAGACCGGAGACTACTATGGCTACACCTTC
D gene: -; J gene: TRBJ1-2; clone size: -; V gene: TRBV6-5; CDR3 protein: CATTTTVFNYGYTF; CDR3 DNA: TGTGCCACAACCACGACAGTTTTTAACTATGGCTACACCTTC
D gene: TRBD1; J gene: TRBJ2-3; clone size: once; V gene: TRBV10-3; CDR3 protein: CAISELRGGDRGPDTQYF; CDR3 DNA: TGTGCCATCAGTGAGTTGCGCGGCGGGGACAGGGGCCCAGATACGCAGTATTTT
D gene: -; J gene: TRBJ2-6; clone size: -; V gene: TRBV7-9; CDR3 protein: CASSQYREDGSGANVLTF; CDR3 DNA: TGTGCCAGCAGCCAATACAGGGAAGATGGATCTGGGGCCAACGTCCTGACTTTC
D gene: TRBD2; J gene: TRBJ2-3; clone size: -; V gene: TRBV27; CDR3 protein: CASRRTSVLDTQYF; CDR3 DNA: TGTGCCAGCAGACGGACTAGCGTTTTAGATACGCAGTATTTT
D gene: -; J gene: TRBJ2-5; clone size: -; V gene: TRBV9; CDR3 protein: CASSPSGRGVETQYF; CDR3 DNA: TGTGCCAGCAGCCCCTCAGGGCGGGGCGTCGAGACCCAGTACTTC
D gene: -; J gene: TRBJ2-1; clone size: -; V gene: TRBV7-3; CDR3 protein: CASSLGGRDYNEQFF; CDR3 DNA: TGTGCCAGCAGCCTGGGTGGGCGGGACTACAATGAGCAGTTCTTC
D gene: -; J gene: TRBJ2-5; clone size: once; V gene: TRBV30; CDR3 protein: CAWSGTEQETQYF; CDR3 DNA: TGTGCCTGGAGTGGGACAGAGCAAGAGACCCAGTACTTC
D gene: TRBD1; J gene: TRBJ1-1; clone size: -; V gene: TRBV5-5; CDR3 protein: CASSLVGTAGEAFF; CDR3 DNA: TGTGCCAGCAGCTTGGTAGGGACAGCCGGTGAAGCTTTCTTT
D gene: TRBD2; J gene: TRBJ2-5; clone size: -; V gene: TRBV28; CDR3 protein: CASYKSSGGRARETQYF; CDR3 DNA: TGTGCCAGCTACAAATCATCGGGAGGGAGGGCCAGAGAGACCCAGTACTTC
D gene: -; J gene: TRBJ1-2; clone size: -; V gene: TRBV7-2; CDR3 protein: CASSLVAGLDYGYTF; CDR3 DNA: TGTGCCAGCAGCTTAGTGGCAGGGCTCGACTATGGCTACACCTTC
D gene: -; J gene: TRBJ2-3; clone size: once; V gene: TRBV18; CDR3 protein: CASSPKGGTDTQYF; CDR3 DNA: TGTGCCAGCTCACCAAAGGGGGGCACAGATACGCAGTATTTT
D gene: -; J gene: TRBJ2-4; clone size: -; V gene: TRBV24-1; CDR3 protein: CATSDPGQGGGAKNIQYF; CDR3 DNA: TGTGCCACCAGTGATCCGGGTCAGGGAGGGGGGGCCAAAAACATTCAGTACTTC
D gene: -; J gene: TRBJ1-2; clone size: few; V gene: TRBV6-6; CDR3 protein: CASSYGQNYGYTF; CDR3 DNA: TGTGCCAGCAGTTACGGGCAGAACTATGGCTACACCTTC
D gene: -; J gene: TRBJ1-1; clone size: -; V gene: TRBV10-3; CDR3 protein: CASRGNTEAFF; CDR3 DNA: TGTGCCTCCCGGGGGAACACTGAAGCTTTCTTT
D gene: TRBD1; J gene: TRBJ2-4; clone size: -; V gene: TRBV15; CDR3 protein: CASGQGRDRTKNIQYF; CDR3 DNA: TGTGCCTCCGGACAGGGGCGTGACAGAACCAAAAACATTCAGTACTTC
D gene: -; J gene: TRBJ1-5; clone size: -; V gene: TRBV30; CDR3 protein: CAFPGGRSNQPQHF; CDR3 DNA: TGTGCCTTTCCGGGGGGCCGGAGCAATCAGCCCCAGCATTTT
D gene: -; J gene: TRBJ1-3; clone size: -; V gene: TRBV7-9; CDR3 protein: CASSFSGTSGNTIYF; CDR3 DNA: TGTGCCAGCAGCTTCTCTGGGACATCTGGAAACACCATATATTTT
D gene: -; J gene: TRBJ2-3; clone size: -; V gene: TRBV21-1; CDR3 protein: CASSKCVARLAADTQYF; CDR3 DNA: TGTGCCAGCAGCAAATGTGTGGCGAGACTAGCGGCAGATACGCAGTATTTT
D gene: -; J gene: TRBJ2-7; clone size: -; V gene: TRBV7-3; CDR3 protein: CASSPSHEYEQYF; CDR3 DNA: TGTGCCAGCAGCCCGTCCCATGAGTACGAGCAGTACTTC
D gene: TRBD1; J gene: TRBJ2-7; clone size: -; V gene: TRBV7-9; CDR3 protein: CASSPYPGQGGEQYF; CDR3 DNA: TGTGCCAGCAGCCCCTACCCGGGACAGGGTGGCGAGCAGTACTTC
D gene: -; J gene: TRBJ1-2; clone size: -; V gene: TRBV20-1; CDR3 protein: CSARVSYGYTF; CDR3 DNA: TGCAGTGCTAGGGTGAGCTATGGCTACACCTTC
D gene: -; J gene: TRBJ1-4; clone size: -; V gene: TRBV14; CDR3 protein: CASSQDPRGGEKLFF; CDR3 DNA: TGTGCCAGCAGCCAAGATCCCCGGGGAGGCGAAAAACTGTTTTTT
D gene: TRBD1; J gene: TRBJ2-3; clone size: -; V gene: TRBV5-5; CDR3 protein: CASIRGQGRTDTQYF; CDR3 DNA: TGTGCCAGCATTCGAGGACAGGGAAGGACAGATACGCAGTATTTT
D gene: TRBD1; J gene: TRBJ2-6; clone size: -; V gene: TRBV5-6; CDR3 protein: CASSSDRGYGANVLTF; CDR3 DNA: TGTGCCAGCAGCTCGGACAGGGGGTATGGGGCCAACGTCCTGACTTTC
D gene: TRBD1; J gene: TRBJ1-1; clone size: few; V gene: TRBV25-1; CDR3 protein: CASSVVGTGSTEAFF; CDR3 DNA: TGTGCCAGCAGTGTGGTTGGGACAGGGAGCACTGAAGCTTTCTTT
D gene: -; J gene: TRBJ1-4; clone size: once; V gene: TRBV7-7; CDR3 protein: CASSPGLGKLFF; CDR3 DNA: TGTGCTAGCAGCCCAGGCCTGGGCAAACTGTTTTTT
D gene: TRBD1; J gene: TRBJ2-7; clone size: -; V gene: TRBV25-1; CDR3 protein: CASSDPGQGYEQYF; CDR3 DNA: TGTGCCAGCAGTGACCCGGGACAGGGCTACGAGCAGTACTTC
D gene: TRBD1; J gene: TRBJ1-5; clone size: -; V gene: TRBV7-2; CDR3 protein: CASSTTGGGGNQPQHF; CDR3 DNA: TGTGCCAGCAGCACAACAGGGGGAGGCGGCAATCAGCCCCAGCATTTT
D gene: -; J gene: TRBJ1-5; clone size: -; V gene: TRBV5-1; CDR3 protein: CASSRVSGQPQHF; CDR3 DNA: TGCGCCAGCAGCAGGGTTTCGGGGCAGCCCCAGCATTTT
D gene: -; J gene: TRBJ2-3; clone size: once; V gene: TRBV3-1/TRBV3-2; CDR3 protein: CASSRIGGVADTQYF; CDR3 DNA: TGTGCCAGCAGCCGAATAGGCGGGGTTGCAGATACGCAGTATTTT
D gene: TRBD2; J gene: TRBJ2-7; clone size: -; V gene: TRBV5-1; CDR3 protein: CASSLYGTSGGSSYEQYF; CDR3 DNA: TGCGCCAGCAGCTTGTACGGGACTAGCGGGGGGAGTTCCTACGAGCAGTACTTC
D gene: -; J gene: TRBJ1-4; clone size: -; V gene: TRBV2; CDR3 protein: CASSGGGATNEKLFF; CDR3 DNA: TGTGCCAGCAGTGGTGGGGGGGCAACTAATGAAAAACTGTTTTTT
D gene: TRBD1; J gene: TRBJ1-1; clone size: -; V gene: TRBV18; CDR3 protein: CASSPGQGSEAFF; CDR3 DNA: TGTGCCAGCTCACCGGGACAGGGTTCTGAAGCTTTCTTT
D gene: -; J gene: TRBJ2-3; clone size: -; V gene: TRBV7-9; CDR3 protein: CASSLAVIGGTDTQYF; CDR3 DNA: TGTGCCAGCAGCTTAGCGGTCATAGGGGGCACAGATACGCAGTATTTT
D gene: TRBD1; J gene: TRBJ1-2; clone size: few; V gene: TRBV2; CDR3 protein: CASRRTGTGIGYTF; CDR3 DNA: TGTGCCAGCAGAAGAACCGGGACAGGGATAGGCTACACCTTC
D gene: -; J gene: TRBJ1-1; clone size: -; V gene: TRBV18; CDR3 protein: CASSPDSEAFF; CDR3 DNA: TGTGCCAGCTCACCGGACAGCGAAGCTTTCTTT
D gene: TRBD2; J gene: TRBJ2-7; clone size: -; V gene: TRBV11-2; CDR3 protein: CASSLDREGLAGRRVEQYF; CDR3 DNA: TGTGCCAGCAGCTTAGATAGGGAAGGACTAGCGGGACGAAGGGTCGAGCAGTACTTC
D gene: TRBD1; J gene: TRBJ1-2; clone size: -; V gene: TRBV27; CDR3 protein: CASSYRRDRGYGYTF; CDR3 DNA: TGTGCCAGCAGTTACCGCCGGGACAGGGGCTATGGCTACACCTTC
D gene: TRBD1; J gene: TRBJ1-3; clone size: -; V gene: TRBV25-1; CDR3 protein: CASSDRGGDTIYF; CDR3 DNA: TGTGCCAGCAGCGACAGGGGTGGAGACACCATATATTTT
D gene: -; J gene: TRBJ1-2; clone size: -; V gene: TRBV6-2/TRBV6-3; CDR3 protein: CASSYGRTVSRGYTF; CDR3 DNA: TGTGCCAGCAGTTACGGACGGACAGTTTCGCGGGGCTACACCTTC
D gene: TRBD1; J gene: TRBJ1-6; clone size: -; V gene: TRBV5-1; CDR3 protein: CASSLSQGGLNSPLHF; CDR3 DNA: TGCGCCAGCAGCTTGTCCCAAGGGGGCTTAAATTCACCCCTCCACTTT
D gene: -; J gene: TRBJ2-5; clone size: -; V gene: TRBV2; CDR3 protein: CASNTDGGQETQYF; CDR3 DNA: TGTGCCAGCAATACGGACGGGGGCCAAGAGACCCAGTACTTC
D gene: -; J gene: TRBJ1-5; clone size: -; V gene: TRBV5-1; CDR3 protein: CASSLTGGFNQPQHF; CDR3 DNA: TGCGCCAGCAGCTTGACAGGCGGTTTTAATCAGCCCCAGCATTTT
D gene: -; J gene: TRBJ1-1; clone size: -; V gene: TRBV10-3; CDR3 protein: CAIRGMNTEAFF; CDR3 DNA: TGTGCCATCAGGGGCATGAACACTGAAGCTTTCTTT
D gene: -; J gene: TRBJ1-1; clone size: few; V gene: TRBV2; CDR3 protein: CASSEQEGFTEAFF; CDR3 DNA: TGTGCCAGCAGTGAACAGGAAGGCTTCACTGAAGCTTTCTTT
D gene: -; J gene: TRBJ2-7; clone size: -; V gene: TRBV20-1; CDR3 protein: CSASRGNANYEQYF; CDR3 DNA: TGCAGTGCTAGTCGCGGCAACGCAAACTACGAGCAGTACTTC
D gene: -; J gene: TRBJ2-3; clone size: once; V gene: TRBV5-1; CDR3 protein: CASSLGRVRDDTQYF; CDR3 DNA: TGCGCCAGCAGCTTGGGTCGGGTGAGGGATGATACGCAGTATTTT
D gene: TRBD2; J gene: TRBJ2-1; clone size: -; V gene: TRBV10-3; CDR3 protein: CAISDVGLAGGIGNEQFF; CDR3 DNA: TGTGCCATCAGTGACGTCGGACTAGCGGGAGGTATAGGGAATGAGCAGTTCTTC
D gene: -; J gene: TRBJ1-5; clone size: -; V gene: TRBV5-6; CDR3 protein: CASSFGQSGNQPQHF; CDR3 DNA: TGTGCCAGCAGCTTTGGACAGAGTGGGAATCAGCCCCAGCATTTT
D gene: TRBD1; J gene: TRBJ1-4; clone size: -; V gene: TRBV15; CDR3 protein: CATSSWEGTGSEKLFF; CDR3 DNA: TGTGCCACCAGCAGTTGGGAGGGGACAGGATCTGAAAAACTGTTTTTT
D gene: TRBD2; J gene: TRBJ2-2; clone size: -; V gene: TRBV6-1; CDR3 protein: CASSDASGGGELFF; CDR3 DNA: TGTGCCAGCAGTGATGCTAGCGGGGGCGGGGAGCTGTTTTTT
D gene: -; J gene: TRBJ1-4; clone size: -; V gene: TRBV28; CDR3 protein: CASSVPGKTNEKLFF; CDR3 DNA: TGTGCCAGCAGTGTCCCCGGGAAAACTAATGAAAAACTGTTTTTT